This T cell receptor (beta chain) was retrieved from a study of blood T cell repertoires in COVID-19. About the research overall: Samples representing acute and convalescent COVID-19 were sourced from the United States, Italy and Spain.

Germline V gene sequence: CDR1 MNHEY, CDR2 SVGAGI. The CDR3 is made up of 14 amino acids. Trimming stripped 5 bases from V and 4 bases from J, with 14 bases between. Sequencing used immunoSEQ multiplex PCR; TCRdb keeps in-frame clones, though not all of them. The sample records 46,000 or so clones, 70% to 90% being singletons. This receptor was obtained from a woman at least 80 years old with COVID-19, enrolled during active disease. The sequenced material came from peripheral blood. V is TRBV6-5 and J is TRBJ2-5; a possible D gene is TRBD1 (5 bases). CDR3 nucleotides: TGTGCCAGCAGTATCGCGGTCAGGGTAGAGACCCAGTACTTC. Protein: CASSIAVRVETQYF.